These T cell receptor beta chains were read from a single sample in a study of blood T cell repertoires in COVID-19. The repertoire was sequenced with immunoSEQ multiplex PCR; TCRdb's copy has only in-frame clones and lacks some. This table has 110,000 or so clones, over 70% appearing once. Sequenced: peripheral blood. Receptors originate from a man aged 50 to 59 with acute or convalescent COVID-19. CDR3s include the opening cysteine and the closing phenylalanine or tryptophan. The order of the fields is J gene, V gene, D gene, clone size, CDR3 protein, CDR3 DNA. A D gene is named only where the DNA matches it firmly. Clone size appears in some rows only: once, few, many, or a class for an expanded clone.

>TRBJ1-2|TRBV5-1|NA|NA
CASSLETVTKNYTF
TGCGCCAGCAGCTTGGAGACAGTCACCAAGAACTACACCTTC
>TRBJ2-1|TRBV5-6|NA|NA
CASSFEDRSRGYNEQFF
TGTGCCAGCAGCTTTGAAGACAGGTCGAGAGGGTACAATGAGCAGTTCTTC
>TRBJ1-5|TRBV6-5|NA|NA
CASSYSREGNQPQHF
TGTGCCAGCAGTTACTCCAGGGAGGGCAATCAGCCCCAGCATTTT
>TRBJ1-2|TRBV9|NA|NA
CASSPLGNNYGYTF
TGTGCCAGCAGCCCCTTGGGCAATAACTATGGCTACACCTTC
>TRBJ1-2|TRBV2|NA|few
CASSNLRGAAPNYGYTF
TGTGCCAGCAGTAATCTTCGGGGGGCGGCGCCTAACTATGGCTACACCTTC
>TRBJ1-1|TRBV7-3|NA|NA
CASSLNLYTEAFF
TGTGCCAGCAGCTTAAATCTATACACTGAAGCTTTCTTT
>TRBJ1-3|TRBV9|NA|NA
CASTKDPQGLNTIYF
TGTGCCAGCACCAAAGACCCCCAGGGGTTGAACACCATATATTTT
>TRBJ2-2|TRBV27|TRBD2|NA
CASTPGTSGTGELFF
TGTGCCAGCACTCCCGGGACTAGCGGCACCGGGGAGCTGTTTTTT
>TRBJ2-2|TRBV3-1/TRBV3-2|NA|once
CASSQVSGGELFF
TGTGCCAGCAGCCAAGTCTCGGGGGGGGAGCTGTTTTTT
>TRBJ2-3|TRBV19|NA|NA
CASSIVDYTDTQYF
TGTGCCAGTAGTATAGTAGATTACACAGATACGCAGTATTTT
>TRBJ2-3|TRBV2|NA|NA
CASSEFWGSDTDTQYF
TGTGCCAGCAGTGAATTTTGGGGTAGCGACACAGATACGCAGTATTTT
>TRBJ1-3|TRBV3-1/TRBV3-2|TRBD1|NA
CASTRGLGYRTGGGNTIYF
TGTGCCAGCACCAGAGGGTTAGGGTATCGGACAGGGGGTGGAAACACCATATATTTT
>TRBJ1-1|TRBV18|NA|NA
CASSRDLNTEAFF
TGTGCCAGCTCACGGGACTTGAACACTGAAGCTTTCTTT
>TRBJ2-1|TRBV2|NA|NA
CASSEGNRGGSEQFF
TGTGCCAGCAGTGAAGGAAATAGGGGGGGGAGTGAGCAGTTCTTC
>TRBJ1-5|TRBV27|TRBD1|NA
CASSPGQIYSNQPQHF
TGTGCCAGCAGCCCGGGACAGATCTATAGCAATCAGCCCCAGCATTTT
>TRBJ2-2|TRBV5-5|TRBD2|NA
CASSGTGTSGATGPIGELFF
TGTGCCAGCAGCGGCACCGGGACTAGCGGAGCTACTGGGCCGATCGGGGAGCTGTTTTTT